Shown below are 27 T cell receptor beta chains from a single sample sequenced in a study of T cell changes during pregnancy in multiple sclerosis. The protocol was immunoSEQ multiplex PCR, while the TCRdb copy is restricted to in-frame clones and leaves out a portion. The data contain approximately 100,000 clones, around 93% of them singletons. The starting material was peripheral blood, obtained in the third trimester of pregnancy. The receptors were gathered from a female donor with multiple sclerosis, enrolled in a pregnancy study.

The chain joins TRBV10-2 to TRBJ2-7; TRBD1 agrees at 7 bases. The CDR3 totals 14 residues. The V and J ends lost 5 bases and 2 bases, in that order; junction bases with no gene match: 6. Germline V gene lookup returns CDR1 WSHSY and CDR2 SAAADI. CDR3 residues: CASSTGTATYEQYF. CDR3 nucleotide sequence: TGCGCCAGCAGTACCGGGACAGCTACCTACGAGCAGTACTTC.

The chain is built from TRBV19 and TRBJ1-1; no definite D call. The V and J ends lost 4 bases and 6 bases respectively, with 6 bases between them. The CDR3 sequence is 11 residues long. In germline, CDR1 is LNHDA, CDR2 SQIVND (reference sequence). In nucleotides, the CDR3 is TGTGCCAGTAGTACACAGTCTGAAGCTTTCTTT. Protein sequence: CASSTQSEAFF. Full variable domain (rest looked up from reference TRBV19 and TRBJ1-1): DGGITQSPKYLFRKEGQNVTLSCEQNLNHDAMYWYRQDPGQGLRLIYYSQIVNDFQKGDIAEGYSVSREKKESFPLTVTSAQKNPTAFYLCASSTQSEAFFGQGTRLTVV.

The chain employs TRBV28 and TRBJ1-4; D may be TRBD1 (5 bases). Germline CDR1 MDHEN, CDR2 SYDVKM. The CDR3 totals 11 residues. Trimming removed 6 bases from V and 11 bases from J, with 10 bases in between. CDR3 bases: TGTGCCAGCAGGTACAGGTCCAAACTGTTTTTT. Its translation is CASRYRSKLFF.

This clone was observed once. The V and J genes are TRBV4-1 and TRBJ1-1; TRBD1 matches 8 bases. Germline V gene lookup returns CDR1 MGHRA and CDR2 YSYEKL. V gave up 7 bases and J gave up 1 base; unmatched junction bases: 8. This CDR3 has 15 amino acids. CDR3 bases: TGCGCCAGCACCCCAACAGGGGGTCGGAACACTGAAGCTTTCTTT. Its protein is CASTPTGGRNTEAFF.

The V gene is TRBV5-4, the J gene TRBJ1-2, with D maybe TRBD1 (6 bases). There are 15 residues in the CDR3. Trimming shortened V by 6 bases and J by 1 base, and 16 bases separated the two germline ends. Germline loops: CDR1 SGHNT, CDR2 YYREEE (reference sequence). The CDR3 sequence: CASTLTGPVNYGYTF. The CDR3 DNA reads as TGTGCCAGCACCCTGACAGGACCCGTTAACTATGGCTACACCTTC. The full variable domain, in which reference TRBV5-4 and TRBJ1-2 provide the parts outside the CDR3, is ETGVTQSPTHLIKTRGQQVTLRCSSQSGHNTVSWYQQALGQGPQFIFQYYREEENGRGNFPPRFSGLQFPNYSSELNVNALELDDSALYLCASTLTGPVNYGYTFGSGTRLTVV.

This clone has a single count. The chain recombines TRBV27 with TRBJ2-3, with 12 bases that match TRBD2. The length of the CDR3 is 17 residues. Germline-derived CDR1 and CDR2 are MNHEY and SMNVEV (reference sequence). The junction had 10 bases not matched to a gene; V was cut back by 6 bases and J by 3 bases. In DNA form, the CDR3 reads TGTGCCAGCAGGACCACTAGCGGGAGGCCAAGTACAGATACGCAGTATTTT. Translation gives CASRTTSGRPSTDTQYF.

The genes are TRBV4-1 and TRBJ2-1; D is unclear. The V and J ends lost 8 bases and 8 bases respectively, with 16 bases between them. The CDR3 spans 13 residues. Germline CDR1 reads MGHRA; CDR2 reads YSYEKL. CDR3 amino acids: CASRAHYRDEQFF. Written as DNA, the CDR3 is TGCGCCAGCCGAGCCCACTATCGGGATGAGCAGTTCTTC.

The chain couples TRBV11-1 to TRBJ2-1; TRBD2 aligns across 8 bases. This CDR3 is built from 16 residues. Per the germline V gene, CDR1 is SGHAT and CDR2 is FQDESV (reference sequence). V was pared by 0 bases and J by 7 bases, with 8 bases of the junction left unmatched. As DNA, the CDR3 is TGTGCCAGCAGCTTAGCCGGTTCGGGAGGGAGTAATGAGCAGTTCTTC. Its translation is CASSLAGSGGSNEQFF.

This chain joins TRBV27 and TRBJ2-3; 9 bases are a match to TRBD2. The CDR3 runs 17 residues. Germline V gene lookup returns CDR1 MNHEY and CDR2 SMNVEV (reference sequence). After removal of 4 bases from V and 2 bases from J, the junction contained 10 bases not matched to a gene. The CDR3 protein is CASSSYGAGGNTDTQYF. CDR3 bases: TGTGCCAGCAGTTCCTATGGTGCGGGAGGGAACACAGATACGCAGTATTTT.

The CDR3, as DNA: TGTGCCAGCAGCTTAGTTGAACTAGCGGGAGGGCCATGGAGGGAGACCCAGTACTTC. It is translated as CASSLVELAGGPWRETQYF. The rearrangement uses TRBV7-2 and TRBJ2-5; the match to TRBD2 covers 13 bases. CDR1 SGHTA and CDR2 FQGNSA come from the germline V gene. The CDR3 is 19 residues long. Trimming cost V 1 base and J 5 bases; bases outside gene matches: 13.

The chain joins TRBV11-2 to TRBJ1-3; 9 nucleotides align to TRBD1. V was pared by 3 bases and J by 8 bases, with 5 bases of the junction left unmatched. The CDR3 contains 14 residues. CDR1 is SGHAT and CDR2 is FQNNGV in the germline V gene. The CDR3 DNA reads as TGTGCCAGCAGCTTGGGGACAGGGTTGGACACCATATATTTT. It specifies CASSLGTGLDTIYF.

The rearrangement joins TRBV28 to TRBJ1-1, with a tentative D call TRBD1 (5 bases). Germline-derived CDR1 and CDR2 are MDHEN and SYDVKM. V was pared by 3 bases and J by 4 bases, with 12 bases between. The length of the CDR3 is 14 residues. The chain's CDR3 is CASSLGGSSTEAFF. CDR3 in DNA: TGTGCCAGCAGTTTGGGGGGGTCGAGCACTGAAGCTTTCTTT.

The genes are TRBV27 and TRBJ2-3; possible D gene TRBD2, 6 bases. V was cut by 6 bases and J by 1 base, with 11 bases left in between. This CDR3 region has 14 residues. Germline V gene data show CDR1 as MNHEY and CDR2 as SMNVEV (reference sequence). Here the CDR3 reads CASRWGVGTDTQYF. CDR3 bases: TGTGCCAGCAGATGGGGGGTCGGCACAGATACGCAGTATTTT.

This chain links TRBV19 with TRBJ2-2, with 7 bases fitting TRBD1. V lost 6 bases, J lost 3 bases, and 7 bases stayed unmatched. Germline V gene lookup returns CDR1 LNHDA and CDR2 SQIVND (reference sequence). The CDR3 length is 15 residues. The CDR3 nucleotides read TGTGCCAGTAGGGGGGACAGAGCTGACACCGGGGAGCTGTTTTTT. Protein sequence: CASRGDRADTGELFF.

The genes are TRBV7-8 and TRBJ1-3, with D unclear. The CDR3 totals 13 residues. Germline assignment: CDR1 SGHVS and CDR2 FQNEAQ. Trimming removed 1 base from V and 5 bases from J, with 6 bases in between. CDR3 bases: TGTGCCAGCAGCTTAGGAGTTCGAAACACCATATATTTT. It encodes CASSLGVRNTIYF. Full variable domain (outside the CDR3, taken from reference TRBV7-8 and TRBJ1-3): GAGVSQSPRYKVAKRGQDVALRCDPISGHVSLFWYQQALGQGPEFLTYFQNEAQLDKSGLPSDRFFAERPEGSVSTLKIQRTQQEDSAVYLCASSLGVRNTIYFGEGSWLTVV.

This chain links TRBV28 with TRBJ2-1, with unresolved D. Trimming took 6 bases from V and 5 from J, leaving 5 bases between them. The CDR3 is 11 amino acids. Germline CDR1 MDHEN, CDR2 SYDVKM. DNA of the CDR3: TGTGCCAGCAGCTTTGACAATGAGCAGTTCTTC. Its translation is CASSFDNEQFF.

The V gene is TRBV4-2, the J gene TRBJ2-7; 15 nucleotides match TRBD2. Germline CDR1 reads LGHNA; CDR2 reads YNFKEQ. The V segment lost 5 bases and the J segment 0 bases; nucleotides outside the gene matches: 5. This CDR3 contains 17 residues. The CDR3 protein is CASSGLAGGSSSYEQYF. CDR3 in DNA: TGTGCCAGCAGCGGACTAGCGGGAGGGTCTAGCTCCTACGAGCAGTACTTC.

The chain uses TRBV28 and TRBJ2-7, with 7 bases matching TRBD1. The CDR3 runs 15 residues. V was pared by 10 bases and J by 7 bases, with 19 bases of the junction left unmatched. Per the germline V gene, CDR1 is MDHEN and CDR2 is SYDVKM. CDR3 sequence: CATLGVTGIPSEQYF. For the CDR3, the DNA is TGTGCCACCTTAGGGGTGACAGGGATACCGAGTGAGCAGTACTTC.

The V gene is TRBV29-1, the J gene TRBJ2-7, with TRBD2 as a possible D gene (5 bases). V dropped 6 bases and J dropped 3 bases, with 15 bases sitting between them. This CDR3 is 13 amino acids long. Germline loops: CDR1 SQVTM, CDR2 ANQGSEA. The CDR3 here is CSVAMVGNYEQYF. The CDR3 nucleotides are TGCAGCGTCGCCATGGTCGGGAACTACGAGCAGTACTTC.

The chain links TRBV9 to TRBJ2-1; TRBD1 agrees at 9 bases. The V gene's germline CDR1 is SGDLS and CDR2 YYNGEE. The CDR3 spans 16 residues. V lost 4 bases to trimming and J lost 3 bases; unmatched junction nucleotides: 8. Written as DNA, the CDR3 is TGTGCCAGCAGCCGAACCGGGACAGGGTACTACAATGAGCAGTTCTTC. Amino acid sequence: CASSRTGTGYYNEQFF.

This clone was seen more than once but under ten times. The J gene is TRBJ1-4, the V gene TRBV6-6, with a weak D call TRBD1 (6 bases). CDR1 MNHNY and CDR2 SVGAGI come from the germline V gene (reference sequence). With 7 bases removed from V and 8 bases from J, the gap between germline ends came to 20 bases. CDR3 length: 15 amino acids. The CDR3 region has the DNA TGTGCCAGCACCCAACAGGGTTCTAATTCGGAAAAACTGTTTTTT. Encoded protein: CASTQQGSNSEKLFF.

The V call is TRBV6-5, the J call TRBJ2-5, with 7 bases aligning to TRBD1. Germline trimming cut 6 bases from V and 5 bases from J; bases unmatched to any gene: 0. Germline V gene lookup returns CDR1 MNHEY and CDR2 SVGAGI. The CDR3 spans 11 residues. This chain's CDR3 is CASRQGETQYF. CDR3 in DNA: TGTGCCAGCAGACAGGGGGAGACCCAGTACTTC.

V is TRBV7-9 and J is TRBJ1-5; possibly TRBD1 for D (5 bases). Trimming left V 5 bases short and J 4 bases short, with 15 bases between. The germline CDR1 and CDR2 sequences are SEHNR and FQNEAQ (reference sequence). CDR3 size: 15 residues. The CDR3 is CASSLIGQGNQPQHF. CDR3 DNA: TGTGCCAGCAGCCTTATAGGGCAGGGAAATCAGCCCCAGCATTTT.

The chain has TRBV6-6 and TRBJ2-7; no reliable D call. The germline CDR1 and CDR2 sequences are MNHNY and SVGAGI (reference sequence). Between the trimmed V and J ends, which lost 6 bases and 2 bases, there was a span of 5 bases. The CDR3 covers 11 residues. CDR3 sequence: CASRSPYEQYF. DNA of the CDR3: TGTGCCAGCAGATCTCCCTACGAGCAGTACTTC.

This clone came up once. The J gene is TRBJ2-2, the V gene TRBV5-1; 7 bases fit TRBD1. This CDR3 contains 18 residues. The germline V gene encodes CDR1 SGHRS and CDR2 YFSETQ. V was pared by 0 bases and J by 4 bases, with 12 bases of the junction left unmatched. The CDR3 is CASSLGPARGGVTGELFF. CDR3 in DNA: TGCGCCAGCAGCTTGGGTCCAGCGAGAGGGGGCGTCACCGGGGAGCTGTTTTTT. The variable domain in full, with the rest retrieved from reference TRBV5-1 and TRBJ2-2, is KAGVTQTPRYLIKTRGQQVTLSCSPISGHRSVSWYQQTPGQGLQFLFEYFSETQRNKGNFPGRFSGRQFSNSRSEMNVSTLELGDSALYLCASSLGPARGGVTGELFFGEGSRLTVL.

This clone was counted only a few times. The chain carries TRBV5-4 and TRBJ1-1, with D possibly matching TRBD1 (6 bases). Trimming removed 4 bases at V and 1 base at J, with 11 bases between. CDR3 length: 14 residues. Germline CDR1 SGHNT, CDR2 YYREEE (reference sequence). The CDR3 sequence: CASSQPDRNTEAFF. The CDR3 bases are TGTGCCAGCAGCCAACCGGACAGGAACACTGAAGCTTTCTTT.

The genes are TRBV5-8 and TRBJ2-1, with 10 bases lining up with TRBD2. The CDR3 totals 14 residues. V lost 6 bases, J lost 3 bases, and 3 bases stayed unmatched. The V gene's germline CDR1 is SGHTS and CDR2 YDEGEE. CDR3 sequence (DNA): TGTGCCAGCAATCCTAGCGGGGGCTACAATGAGCAGTTCTTC. Its translation is CASNPSGGYNEQFF.